Listed below are T cell receptor beta chains from one sample, sequenced in a study of cytomegalovirus exposure and HLA in healthy donors. TCRdb's copy holds only in-frame clones and misses some; the assay was immunoSEQ multiplex PCR. The repertoire holds some 130,000 clones, with 75% to 85% as singletons. Sample: PBMCs. The receptors derive from a man aged 40-49 years in good health and CMV-seronegative. The CDR3 runs from the conserved cysteine through the conserved F or W. The order of the fields is D gene, clone size, V gene, J gene, CDR3 DNA, CDR3 protein. The D gene is left open where the match is weak. For some rows the clone size is stated as once, few or many, or as a class when expanded; others skip it.

>.|.|TRBV15|TRBJ1-6
TGTGCCACCAGCAACCCTACCGAACGGGGATATGGGTCCTATAATTCACCCCTCCACTTT
CATSNPTERGYGSYNSPLHF
>TRBD1|.|TRBV29-1|TRBJ2-5
TGCAGCGTTGATAAGGGACAGGGGGTGGGGGAGACCCAGTACTTC
CSVDKGQGVGETQYF
>.|few|TRBV2|TRBJ1-5
TGTGCCAGCAGTGCACAGACCAATCAGCCCCAGCATTTT
CASSAQTNQPQHF
>TRBD1|.|TRBV29-1|TRBJ2-1
TGCAGCGGAGAACAGGGGTTTGGCAATGAGCAGTTCTTC
CSGEQGFGNEQFF
>TRBD1|.|TRBV6-5|TRBJ1-2
TGTGCCAGCAGTTACTCGGGGACAGGGGGCTATGGCTACACCTTC
CASSYSGTGGYGYTF
>.|.|TRBV15|TRBJ1-1
TGTGCCACCAGCAGAGATCCCCCAGGGGCTGTCACTGAAGCTTTCTTT
CATSRDPPGAVTEAFF
>TRBD1|few|TRBV5-4|TRBJ1-4
TGTGCCAGCAGCTTGGGACAGGGAACCGGAGCAACTAATGAAAAACTGTTTTTT
CASSLGQGTGATNEKLFF
>.|.|TRBV10-1|TRBJ2-3
TGCGCCAGCAGTGAGTCGGGGCTAAGCCGGGCAGATACGCAGTATTTT
CASSESGLSRADTQYF
>TRBD2|.|TRBV2|TRBJ2-3
TGTGCCAGCAGGAGGGTAGCGGGGGCGTCGGATACGCAGTATTTT
CASRRVAGASDTQYF
>.|once|TRBV7-9|TRBJ1-1
TGTGCCAGCAGCCCGGGTCCCGCGGGGTTGAACACTGAAGCTTTCTTT
CASSPGPAGLNTEAFF
>TRBD2|.|TRBV7-3|TRBJ2-1
TGTGCCAGCAGCTTAGGACTAGCGGGAGCGGATGAGCAGTTCTTC
CASSLGLAGADEQFF
>TRBD1|few|TRBV4-2|TRBJ2-3
TGTGCCAGCACGGGCCGGGGACAGGGGGCCCTGGCGGGGGTCACAGATACGCAGTATTTT
CASTGRGQGALAGVTDTQYF
>.|.|TRBV10-3|TRBJ2-5
TGTGCCATCAGTCTCAGGGGTTTCGGGGAGACCCAGTACTTC
CAISLRGFGETQYF
>.|.|TRBV5-1|TRBJ2-3
TGCGCCAGCAGCTTGGCATCGGGGACAACAGATACGCAGTATTTT
CASSLASGTTDTQYF
>TRBD1|.|TRBV6-5|TRBJ2-2
TGTGCCAGCAGCGTGGACAGGGCTACCGGGGAGCTGTTTTTT
CASSVDRATGELFF
>TRBD1|.|TRBV9|TRBJ1-1
TGTGCCAGCAGCGTAGGACCGGGACAGGGTCTGAACACTGAAGCTTTCTTT
CASSVGPGQGLNTEAFF
>.|.|TRBV28|TRBJ1-4
TGTGCCAGCAGTTGGGCCAGGGAGGCTGGGAGTAATGAAAAACTGTTTTTT
CASSWAREAGSNEKLFF
>.|.|TRBV9|TRBJ1-1
TGTGCCAGCAGCGACATACAGACGGAGAACACTGAAGCTTTCTTT
CASSDIQTENTEAFF
>.|.|TRBV5-8|TRBJ1-6
TGTGCCAGCAGCTCCGGACACTTTAATTCACCCCTCCACTTT
CASSSGHFNSPLHF
>.|.|TRBV2|TRBJ2-3
TGTGCCAGCAGTGAATCCACAGTATTTTCAGATACGCAGTATTTT
CASSESTVFSDTQYF
>.|.|TRBV5-4|TRBJ1-1
TGTGCCAGCAGTGAGACAGCCACACAAGGAGGGGCTTTCTTT
CASSETATQGGAFF
>.|.|TRBV19|TRBJ1-1
TGTGCCAGTACTGACAGGTGGAACACTGAAGCTTTCTTT
CASTDRWNTEAFF
>TRBD2|.|TRBV7-2|TRBJ2-7
TGTGCCAGCAAACGGACTAGCCAGGCCTACGAGCAGTACTTC
CASKRTSQAYEQYF
>.|.|TRBV6-1|TRBJ1-2
TGTGCCAGCAGCCTCGAGGACGGGGTCTATGGCTACACCTTC
CASSLEDGVYGYTF
>TRBD1|few|TRBV5-1|TRBJ2-7
TGCGCCAGCACCGGACAGGGTAGCTCCTACGAGCAGTACTTC
CASTGQGSSYEQYF
>TRBD1|.|TRBV6-5|TRBJ2-5
TGTGCCAGCAGTTCCTACAGGGGTCGGGAGACCCAGTACTTC
CASSSYRGRETQYF
>.|.|TRBV15|TRBJ1-2
TGTGCCACCAGCAGAGATCCCCAGGGGTTGTACACCTTC
CATSRDPQGLYTF
>.|.|TRBV29-1|TRBJ1-1
TGCAGCGTTGAAGAACTTGGGGCAGCCTCAAGAGCTGAAGCTTTCTTT
CSVEELGAASRAEAFF
>.|.|TRBV7-7|TRBJ2-5
TGTGCCAGCAGCTTAGGAAAACAGGGACGAGAGACCCAGTACTTC
CASSLGKQGRETQYF
>.|.|TRBV30|TRBJ1-4
TGTGCCTGGAGTGTAGAGGGTCGGAAACTGTTTTTT
CAWSVEGRKLFF
>TRBD1|once|TRBV5-6|TRBJ1-5
TGTGCCAGCAGCTTGGGATTCAACAGGGGGCAGCCCCAGCATTTT
CASSLGFNRGQPQHF
>.|.|TRBV5-1|TRBJ2-7
TGCGCCAGCAGCTTGGAGGCGGGTCCCTACGAGCAGTACTTC
CASSLEAGPYEQYF
>.|few|TRBV27|TRBJ1-1
TGTGCCAGCAGTTTATGGGCAGCGGACGGTGAAGCTTTCTTT
CASSLWAADGEAFF
>TRBD1|.|TRBV4-1|TRBJ1-1
TGCGCCAGCAGCTTCGGGACAGGGAGGAGGACTGAAGCTTTCTTT
CASSFGTGRRTEAFF
>.|.|TRBV30|TRBJ2-2
TGTGCCTGGAGTACAGGTGTGGGGGAGCTGTTTTTT
CAWSTGVGELFF
>.|.|TRBV5-6|TRBJ2-6
TGTGCCAGCAGCTGGGACAACTCTGGGGCCAACGTCCTGACTTTC
CASSWDNSGANVLTF
>TRBD2|.|TRBV5-1|TRBJ2-1
TGCGCCAGCAGCATCGGACTAGCGGGGGGGCCGGGTGAGCAGTTCTTC
CASSIGLAGGPGEQFF
>TRBD1|.|TRBV19|TRBJ2-6
TGTGCCAGTAGTAGCGGACAGGACGCTGGGGCCAACGTCCTGACTTTC
CASSSGQDAGANVLTF
>TRBD1|few|TRBV2|TRBJ1-6
TGTGCCAGCAGTCCGGGACAGATTAATTCACCCCTCCACTTT
CASSPGQINSPLHF
>.|few|TRBV29-1|TRBJ1-1
TGCAGCGTTCGACAAGACGGGAACACTGAAGCTTTCTTT
CSVRQDGNTEAFF
>.|.|TRBV7-3|TRBJ2-3
TGTGCCAGCAGCTCTGGACAGGAGGGAGATACGCAGTATTTT
CASSSGQEGDTQYF
>.|.|TRBV4-1|TRBJ2-1
TGCGCCAGCAGCCAAGCCGTGGAGGGTGTTAGCTACAATGAGCAGTTCTTC
CASSQAVEGVSYNEQFF
>TRBD2|.|TRBV28|TRBJ2-1
TGTGCCAGCAGTTACTTCCATAGCGGGAGTAGGAATGAGCAGTTCTTC
CASSYFHSGSRNEQFF
>TRBD2|few|TRBV5-4|TRBJ2-5
TGTGCCAGCAGCACGGGAGGCATTACTATGCAAGAGACCCAGTACTTC
CASSTGGITMQETQYF
>TRBD2|.|TRBV9|TRBJ2-3
TGTGCCAGCAGCGGGACTAGCCGAGATACGCAGTATTTT
CASSGTSRDTQYF
>.|.|TRBV7-3|TRBJ2-2
TGTGCCAGCAGCCCTCAGGGGGGAGGAAACACCGGGGAGCTGTTTTTT
CASSPQGGGNTGELFF
>.|.|TRBV5-1|TRBJ1-4
TGCGCCAGCAGCTTGGGTGCCAGGGTGTACGAAAAACTGTTTTTT
CASSLGARVYEKLFF
>.|.|TRBV19|TRBJ1-6
TGTGCCAGTAGTATTCCCGGGTTTGGATCACCCCTCCACTTT
CASSIPGFGSPLHF
>TRBD1|.|TRBV28|TRBJ1-1
TGTGCCAGCAGGCCGGGACAGGGGGACACTGAAGCTTTCTTT
CASRPGQGDTEAFF
>.|.|TRBV25-1|TRBJ2-5
TGTGCCAGCGCAGGCTTTCAAGAGACCCAGTACTTC
CASAGFQETQYF
>TRBD2|.|TRBV29-1|TRBJ2-5
TGCAGCGTTGAAGGACTAGCGGGAGGAGAGACCCAGTACTTC
CSVEGLAGGETQYF
>TRBD1|once|TRBV5-1|TRBJ1-1
TGCGCCAGCAGCTTGGGGGGGACAGGGAGGACTGAAGCTTTCTTT
CASSLGGTGRTEAFF
>.|.|TRBV25-1|TRBJ2-5
TGTGCCAGCAGTGAATATGGAGGTCCCAGAGAGACCCAGTACTTC
CASSEYGGPRETQYF
>.|.|TRBV6-6|TRBJ2-3
TGTGCCAGCCAGCGAGACAGACGAAGCGTAGATACGCAGTATTTT
CASQRDRRSVDTQYF
>TRBD1|.|TRBV19|TRBJ1-6
TGTGCCAGTAGTATTACAGGGGCCTCCTATAATTCACCCCTCCACTTT
CASSITGASYNSPLHF
>TRBD1|.|TRBV27|TRBJ1-4
TGTGCCAGCGGCCAACAGGGGGTAAATGAAAAACTGTTTTTT
CASGQQGVNEKLFF
>.|.|TRBV29-1|TRBJ2-7
TGCAGCGTTATGGGGCAGGGGACCTACGAGCAGTACTTC
CSVMGQGTYEQYF
>TRBD2|.|TRBV2|TRBJ2-1
TGTGCCAGGGGGGGCCCAGCGGGGGTTTATGAGCAGTTCTTC
CARGGPAGVYEQFF
>.|.|TRBV2|TRBJ2-6
TGTGCCAGCAGTGTGTCCGGGTTCGCTGGGGCCAACGTCCTGACTTTC
CASSVSGFAGANVLTF